What follows are 2 T cell receptor beta chains derived from one specimen sequenced in a study of shared clonotypes between healthy human individuals. Only in-frame clones appear in the TCRdb table, and some are missing; sequencing was by immunoSEQ multiplex PCR. Seen here are 2.5 million or so clones, roughly nine tenths observed once, and the top ten hold under 0.15%. Sequenced sample: naive CD4+ T cells sorted from blood. Regarding subset: CD45RA+ positively selected. These receptors were collected from a man aged 18 to 29 in good health.

This clone was recorded many times. The chain has TRBV30 and TRBJ2-7; D is possibly TRBD2 (5 bases). The germline CDR1 and CDR2 sequences are GTSNPN and SVGIG (reference sequence). CDR3 length: 13 amino acids. With 4 bases removed from V and 2 bases from J, the gap between germline ends came to 12 bases. The CDR3 sequence is CAWTRGLTYEQYF. CDR3 DNA sequence: TGTGCCTGGACTCGGGGTTTAACCTACGAGCAGTACTTC.

This chain uses TRBV18 with TRBJ1-3, with 7 nucleotides matching TRBD1. Looked up from germline, CDR1 is KGHSH and CDR2 is LQKENI. The CDR3 has 15 amino acids. V was clipped by 5 bases and J by 0 bases; unmatched bases: 4. This CDR3 is CASSTGTDSGNTIYF. As DNA, the CDR3 is TGTGCCAGCTCAACCGGGACAGACTCTGGAAACACCATATATTTT.